This record concerns one TCR beta chain sequence. Its antigen is unidentified. This record belongs to a study of Graves' ophthalmopathy and Graves' hyperthyroidism. General observations from the study: Between ophthalmopathy and stable hyperthyroidism, a 13-signature model drew a separation with approximately 87% sensitivity and about 81% specificity. Most expanded clonotypes in thyroid above 0.001 frequency also showed up in blood.

RNA transcripts served as template for amplifying TCR beta CDR3 sequences. Following a first-round RT-PCR that used HTBI primers, a second-round multiplex PCR was carried out. A single record per CDR3 protein comes from TCRdb applying MiXCR to the multiplex PCR reads. The top ten clones hold around 10% of a sample with roughly 1.1 million distinct CDR3 sequences, less than 45% of them seen once. The receptor was isolated from an adult man with Graves' hyperthyroidism. Sequencing was performed on peripheral blood or thyroid tissue (not recorded which).

CDR3 in DNA: TGTGCCAGCAGTGAAGCGGGGGGGCAGGCCGGGGAGCTGTTTTTT. This gives the protein CASSEAGGQAGELFF. The rearrangement uses TRBV6-1 and TRBJ2-2; TRBD2 might be the D (7 bases). This CDR3 is 15 amino acids long. V was trimmed by 0 bases and J by 6 bases, leaving 11 bases between them. Germline CDR1 MNHNS, CDR2 SASEGT.